These T cell receptor beta chains were read from a single sample in a study of cytomegalovirus exposure and HLA in healthy donors. The table came from immunoSEQ multiplex PCR; TCRdb's copy has only in-frame clones and leaves some out. The profile covers some 84,000 clones, with roughly 80% appearing a single time and roughly 2% taken by the ten largest. Sequenced: PBMCs. These receptors came from a boy aged 5-17 years in good health and CMV-seronegative. CDR3s include the opening cysteine and the closing phenylalanine or tryptophan. Each record gives: CDR3 protein, CDR3 DNA, clone size, CDR3 length, D gene, J gene, V gene. A D gene is named only where the DNA matches it firmly. Not every row has a clone size; where given, it reads once, few, many or a size class.

CDR3: CATRSLAGTDTQYF
DNA: TGTGCCACCCGGTCGCTAGCGGGAACAGATACGCAGTATTTT
size: -
length: 14
D: TRBD2
J: TRBJ2-3
V: TRBV19

CDR3: CASSPPGLYGYTF
DNA: TGTGCCAGCAGCCCACCGGGACTCTATGGCTACACCTTC
size: -
length: 13
D: -
J: TRBJ1-2
V: TRBV5-8

CDR3: CATQRGPTVHF
DNA: TGTGCCACCCAGAGGGGGCCGACAGTGCATTTT
size: -
length: 11
D: TRBD1
J: TRBJ1-5
V: TRBV6-5

CDR3: CASSVGGDSYEQYF
DNA: TGTGCCAGCAGCGTAGGGGGAGATTCCTACGAGCAGTACTTC
size: -
length: 14
D: -
J: TRBJ2-7
V: TRBV9

CDR3: CSVAGGPKNIQYF
DNA: TGCAGCGTTGCGGGGGGTCCCAAAAACATTCAGTACTTC
size: -
length: 13
D: TRBD2
J: TRBJ2-4
V: TRBV29-1

CDR3: CASSTDGQNTEAFF
DNA: TGCGCCAGCAGCACCGACGGACAGAACACTGAAGCTTTCTTT
size: -
length: 14
D: -
J: TRBJ1-1
V: TRBV5-1

CDR3: CASTQGIRGPPNQPQHF
DNA: TGTGCCAGCACCCAAGGGATCAGGGGTCCACCCAATCAGCCCCAGCATTTT
size: -
length: 17
D: -
J: TRBJ1-5
V: TRBV28

CDR3: CASSHLAAGKYEQYF
DNA: TGTGCCAGCAGCCACCTTGCGGCAGGGAAATACGAGCAGTACTTC
size: -
length: 15
D: -
J: TRBJ2-7
V: TRBV14

CDR3: CASSLSRGADEQYF
DNA: TGTGCCAGCAGTTTATCGCGGGGGGCCGACGAGCAGTACTTC
size: -
length: 14
D: TRBD2
J: TRBJ2-7
V: TRBV27

CDR3: CASSYSGGSPYGYTF
DNA: TGTGCCAGCAGTTACTCGGGAGGGTCCCCGTATGGCTACACCTTC
size: -
length: 15
D: -
J: TRBJ1-2
V: TRBV6-6

CDR3: CASSDEMRTGVARNEKLFF
DNA: TGTGCCAGCAGCGATGAAATGAGGACAGGGGTGGCCAGGAATGAAAAACTGTTTTTT
size: -
length: 19
D: TRBD1
J: TRBJ1-4
V: TRBV7-8

CDR3: CSAATPGGYTF
DNA: TGCAGCGCTGCTACACCGGGGGGCTACACCTTC
size: -
length: 11
D: -
J: TRBJ1-2
V: TRBV29-1

CDR3: CASSQAEGYTF
DNA: TGTGCCAGCAGCCAAGCGGAGGGCTACACCTTC
size: -
length: 11
D: -
J: TRBJ1-2
V: TRBV4-2

CDR3: CASSHRPGYQPQHF
DNA: TGCGCCAGCAGCCATCGTCCAGGGTATCAGCCCCAGCATTTT
size: -
length: 14
D: -
J: TRBJ1-5
V: TRBV4-3

CDR3: CASSMGGNQPQHF
DNA: TGTGCCAGTAGTATGGGGGGGAATCAGCCCCAGCATTTT
size: -
length: 13
D: -
J: TRBJ1-5
V: TRBV19

CDR3: CASSPGQGINEQYF
DNA: TGTGCCAGCTCACCGGGACAGGGTATTAACGAGCAGTACTTC
size: -
length: 14
D: TRBD1
J: TRBJ2-7
V: TRBV18

CDR3: CASSQDAGNSGANVLTF
DNA: TGCGCCAGCAGCCAAGATGCGGGGAACTCTGGGGCCAACGTCCTGACTTTC
size: few
length: 17
D: -
J: TRBJ2-6
V: TRBV4-1

CDR3: CASSPGQGGYGYTF
DNA: TGTGCCAGCAGCCCCGGACAGGGCGGCTATGGCTACACCTTC
size: -
length: 14
D: TRBD1
J: TRBJ1-2
V: TRBV7-2

CDR3: CASSSLAGSTNEKLFF
DNA: TGCGCCAGCAGCTCCCTTGCGGGATCAACTAATGAAAAACTGTTTTTT
size: -
length: 16
D: -
J: TRBJ1-4
V: TRBV4-3

CDR3: CASGRSSTDTQYF
DNA: TGTGCCAGCGGCCGCTCTAGCACAGATACGCAGTATTTT
size: -
length: 13
D: -
J: TRBJ2-3
V: TRBV27

CDR3: CASSNQETQYF
DNA: TGTGCCAGCAGCAACCAAGAGACCCAGTACTTC
size: -
length: 11
D: -
J: TRBJ2-5
V: TRBV6-6

CDR3: CASSLGTGYEQYF
DNA: TGCGCCAGCAGCCTAGGGACAGGCTACGAGCAGTACTTC
size: few
length: 13
D: TRBD1
J: TRBJ2-7
V: TRBV5-1

CDR3: CASSWGAGNTIYF
DNA: TGTGCCAGTAGTTGGGGAGCTGGAAACACCATATATTTT
size: -
length: 13
D: -
J: TRBJ1-3
V: TRBV19

CDR3: CASSIGGGSTEAFF
DNA: TGTGCCAGTAGTATAGGCGGGGGGAGCACTGAAGCTTTCTTT
size: -
length: 14
D: -
J: TRBJ1-1
V: TRBV19

CDR3: CASSPIPRQYEQYF
DNA: TGTGCCAGCAGCCCGATTCCGAGACAATACGAGCAGTACTTC
size: -
length: 14
D: -
J: TRBJ2-7
V: TRBV7-2

CDR3: CASSPRGPNTEAFF
DNA: TGTGCCAGCAGTCCCAGGGGGCCGAACACTGAAGCTTTCTTT
size: once
length: 14
D: TRBD1
J: TRBJ1-1
V: TRBV28

CDR3: CASSQDPQPSGGQETQYF
DNA: TGCGCCAGCAGCCAAGACCCCCAACCTAGCGGGGGACAAGAGACCCAGTACTTC
size: few
length: 18
D: TRBD2
J: TRBJ2-5
V: TRBV4-1

CDR3: CASSLRDRVGQPQHF
DNA: TGTGCCAGCAGTCTACGGGACAGGGTTGGGCAGCCCCAGCATTTT
size: -
length: 15
D: TRBD1
J: TRBJ1-5
V: TRBV28

CDR3: CASSRGEGTEAFF
DNA: TGTGCCAGCAGTCGCGGGGAGGGCACTGAAGCTTTCTTT
size: once
length: 13
D: -
J: TRBJ1-1
V: TRBV6-5

CDR3: CASSPRTGGMGGYTF
DNA: TGTGCCAGCAGCCCACGGACAGGGGGCATGGGTGGCTACACCTTC
size: -
length: 15
D: TRBD1
J: TRBJ1-2
V: TRBV9

CDR3: CASSYFWTGRETQYF
DNA: TGTGCCAGCAGTTACTTTTGGACAGGGAGGGAGACCCAGTACTTC
size: medium-sized
length: 15
D: TRBD1
J: TRBJ2-5
V: TRBV6-5

CDR3: CASSQVGNTIYF
DNA: TGCGCCAGCAGCCAAGTAGGAAACACCATATATTTT
size: -
length: 12
D: -
J: TRBJ1-3
V: TRBV4-1

CDR3: CASSRGGAGGSYNEQFF
DNA: TGCGCCAGCAGCAGGGGTGGAGCGGGAGGATCCTACAATGAGCAGTTCTTC
size: -
length: 17
D: TRBD2
J: TRBJ2-1
V: TRBV5-1

CDR3: CASSGQLNTGELFF
DNA: TGTGCCAGCTCGGGACAGCTGAACACCGGGGAGCTGTTTTTT
size: -
length: 14
D: TRBD1
J: TRBJ2-2
V: TRBV7-9

CDR3: CASSYGRKQETQYF
DNA: TGTGCCAGCAGTTACGGCAGGAAACAAGAGACCCAGTACTTC
size: -
length: 14
D: -
J: TRBJ2-5
V: TRBV6-5

CDR3: CASSLTTFETQYF
DNA: TGTGCCAGCAGCTTAACCACTTTCGAGACCCAGTACTTC
size: -
length: 13
D: -
J: TRBJ2-5
V: TRBV11-3

CDR3: CASSQGVPKRGYTF
DNA: TGCGCCAGCAGCCAAGGGGTCCCTAAGCGGGGCTACACCTTC
size: -
length: 14
D: -
J: TRBJ1-2
V: TRBV4-1

CDR3: CSTRGNYGYTF
DNA: TGCAGTACCAGGGGTAACTATGGCTACACCTTC
size: -
length: 11
D: -
J: TRBJ1-2
V: TRBV20-1

CDR3: CASSPTGGNQPQHF
DNA: TGTGCCAGCAGCCCGACAGGGGGCAATCAGCCCCAGCATTTT
size: -
length: 14
D: TRBD1
J: TRBJ1-5
V: TRBV7-6

CDR3: CASSIVGRDYGYTF
DNA: TGTGCCAGTAGTATAGTGGGCAGGGACTATGGCTACACCTTC
size: -
length: 14
D: -
J: TRBJ1-2
V: TRBV19

CDR3: CASSVGLTDPTALRYGYTF
DNA: TGTGCCAGCAGCGTGGGCCTGACTGACCCGACAGCGCTCCGATATGGCTACACCTTC
size: -
length: 19
D: -
J: TRBJ1-2
V: TRBV9

CDR3: CASSPTGNYGYTF
DNA: TGTGCCAGCAGCCCGACAGGGAACTATGGCTACACCTTC
size: -
length: 13
D: TRBD1
J: TRBJ1-2
V: TRBV7-9

CDR3: CASSPRSLDSPLHF
DNA: TGTGCCAGCAGCCCGAGGTCTCTGGATTCACCCCTCCACTTT
size: -
length: 14
D: -
J: TRBJ1-6
V: TRBV7-8

CDR3: CSAVGSGDSNQPQHF
DNA: TGCAGCGCTGTGGGTTCAGGGGATAGCAATCAGCCCCAGCATTTT
size: -
length: 15
D: -
J: TRBJ1-5
V: TRBV29-1

CDR3: CASSLSGPSYNEQFF
DNA: TGTGCCAGCAGCTTGAGCGGTCCCTCCTACAATGAGCAGTTCTTC
size: -
length: 15
D: -
J: TRBJ2-1
V: TRBV7-2

CDR3: CASSPGGTLFSWTQYF
DNA: TGTGCCAGCAGCCCCGGCGGCACTCTTTTTTCATGGACCCAGTACTTC
size: -
length: 16
D: -
J: TRBJ2-5
V: TRBV7-6

CDR3: CASRGGQFLGYTF
DNA: TGTGCCAGCAGGGGGGGACAGTTTCTAGGCTACACCTTC
size: few
length: 13
D: TRBD1
J: TRBJ1-2
V: TRBV7-2

CDR3: CASSQTRGSGETQYF
DNA: TGTGCCAGCAGCCAAACAAGGGGAAGTGGCGAGACCCAGTACTTC
size: few
length: 15
D: -
J: TRBJ2-5
V: TRBV14

CDR3: CAWDPGQGNTEAFF
DNA: TGTGCCTGGGACCCAGGGCAGGGGAACACTGAAGCTTTCTTT
size: -
length: 14
D: -
J: TRBJ1-1
V: TRBV30

CDR3: CAWSEGQGANVLTF
DNA: TGTGCCTGGAGTGAGGGACAGGGGGCCAACGTCCTGACTTTC
size: -
length: 14
D: TRBD1
J: TRBJ2-6
V: TRBV30

CDR3: CASSLTGGEQYF
DNA: TGTGCCAGCAGCCTAACAGGGGGCGAGCAGTACTTC
size: -
length: 12
D: TRBD1
J: TRBJ2-7
V: TRBV7-2

CDR3: CASSLALGSETQYF
DNA: TGTGCCAGCAGCTTAGCACTGGGGAGCGAGACCCAGTACTTC
size: few
length: 14
D: -
J: TRBJ2-5
V: TRBV7-9

CDR3: CASSFPGFQPQHF
DNA: TGTGCCAGCAGTTTCCCGGGGTTTCAGCCCCAGCATTTT
size: -
length: 13
D: -
J: TRBJ1-5
V: TRBV28

CDR3: CASSQGDRVREQYF
DNA: TGTGCCAGCAGCCAAGGGGACAGGGTTCGCGAGCAGTACTTC
size: few
length: 14
D: TRBD1
J: TRBJ2-7
V: TRBV7-8